The 7 T cell receptor beta chains in this list originate from one sample, sequenced in a study of T cells in women clearing cervical HPV infection. Using immunoSEQ multiplex PCR, the repertoire was profiled, and TCRdb retains in-frame clones only, with some absent. The specimen's table records fewer than 50,000 clones. Sequenced: blood buffy coat. The source is a woman between 18 and 69 years old with a cervical HPV16 infection that either progressed to CIN3+ or cleared (not recorded which).

About this clone itself: The CDR3 end falls 3 residues outside the read, so it is completed with the germline J gene. The V call is TRBV4-1, the J call TRBJ2-7; tentative D call: TRBD1 (6 bases). Germline V CDR1 and CDR2: MGHRA, YSYEKL. This CDR3 is 16 amino acids long. V lost 4 bases and J lost 0, with 16 bases in between. The CDR3 spells CASSRQGLVPSYEQYF. CDR3 bases read: TGCGCCAGCAGCCGGCAGGGGTTGGTTCCCTCCTACGAG.

Concerning this clone itself: The DNA ends 3 residues before the CDR3 does, and the rest of the CDR3 is filled in from the germline J gene. The chain is built from TRBV28 and TRBJ2-3; 7 bases agree with TRBD1. The CDR3 is 17 amino acids. Germline lookup yields CDR1 MDHEN and CDR2 SYDVKM. V shed 3 bases and J 2 bases; nucleotides not matched to a gene: 11. CDR3 DNA, as far as it was read: TGTGCCAGCAGTTTCACCACAGGGGCCTCCTACACAGATACG. It codes for CASSFTTGASYTDT. The complete CDR3 reads CASSFTTGASYTDTQYF.

The CDR3 DNA, read in part, is TGTGCCAGCTCACCGGCTAGTGTCGGATTCGATGAC. Translated: CASSPASVGFDD. Given in full, the CDR3 is CASSPASVGFDDYTF. The V and J genes are TRBV18 and TRBJ1-2; D is ambiguous. The CDR3 end is not reached by the read, which stops 3 residues before it; the germline J gene fills it in. The CDR3 length is 15 residues. Germline CDR1 reads KGHSH; CDR2 reads LQKENI.

The sequenced CDR3 bases are TGCGCCAGCAGCTCTAGCGGGGACTCTGGAAACACC. Residues: CASSSSGDSGNT. The whole CDR3 sequence is CASSSSGDSGNTIYF. This chain uses TRBV5-1 with TRBJ1-3; D gene unclear. The read terminates 3 residues ahead of where the CDR3 ends, so the germline J gene completes it. Trimming removed 3 bases at V and 0 bases at J, with 10 bases between. This CDR3 is 15 amino acids long. The germline V gene encodes CDR1 SGHRS and CDR2 YFSETQ.

Note on this clone: The read falls 3 residues short of the CDR3 end, and the missing part is taken from the germline J gene. The V call is TRBV7-3, the J call TRBJ1-2; D remains unclear. Germline CDR1 is SGHTA and CDR2 is FQGTGA. The V end lost 1 base, the J end lost 4 bases, and 7 bases lay between the germline ends. This CDR3 is 13 amino acids long. The CDR3 DNA, read in part, is TGTGCCAGCAGCTTAAACAAGGGCTATGGC. This gives the protein CASSLNKGYG. The whole CDR3 protein reads CASSLNKGYGYTF. The complete variable domain, with remaining parts taken from reference TRBV7-3 and TRBJ1-2, reads GAGVSQTPSNKVTEKGKYVELRCDPISGHTALYWYRQSLGQGPEFLIYFQGTGAADDSGLPNDRFFAVRPEGSVSTLKIQRTERGDSAVYLCASSLNKGYGYTFGSGTRLTVV.

On this clone itself: The CDR3 end is not reached by the read, which stops 3 residues before it; the germline J gene fills it in. V and J are TRBV29-1 and TRBJ2-7, with 9 bases fitting TRBD2. CDR1 and CDR2 (germline): SQVTM, ANQGSEA. The CDR3 loop spans 13 amino acids. Losses at the gene ends were 4 bases for V and 3 bases for J; bases not matched to a gene: 4. The sequenced CDR3 bases are TGCAGCGTTGGCGGGGGGGCCTTCTACGAG. This sequence encodes CSVGGGAFYE. Given in full, the CDR3 is CSVGGGAFYEQYF.

Turning to this clone: The read is 3 residues too short to cover the CDR3 end, so that end is filled in from the germline J gene. The V gene is TRBV29-1, the J gene TRBJ2-2; 15 bases match TRBD2. The germline CDR1 and CDR2 sequences are SQVTM and ANQGSEA. The trim removed 8 bases at V and 1 base at J, leaving 5 bases unmatched. This CDR3 has 16 residues. CDR3 DNA, as far as it was read: TGCAGCATGGGACTAGCGGGGGGTATGAACACCGGGGAG. It encodes CSMGLAGGMNTGE. The entire CDR3 protein reads CSMGLAGGMNTGELFF.